These 25 T cell receptor beta chains share one sample of origin, sequenced in a study of tumor-infiltrating lymphocytes in primary liver carcinoma. Production of TCR beta cDNA used 500 ng total RNA together with a constant-region primer. ARM-PCR was slightly modified, and three nested multiplex PCR rounds with it gave rise to the TCR beta libraries. Researchers ran the first two PCR rounds for roughly 10 cycles each with TRBV1-TRBV30 forward primers and a C-beta reverse primer. Using its own MiXCR run on the multiplex PCR reads, TCRdb lists one record per CDR3 protein. Of approximately 92,000 distinct CDR3 sequences listed, 68% are singletons. The roughly 20-34 mg bulk tissue piece was not sorted before simultaneous RNA and DNA extraction. The sequenced sample consisted of tumor-adjacent normal liver tissue. The receptors originated from a man aged 40-49 years with primary liver carcinoma and hepatitis B virus infection.

To note about this clonotype: A much larger clone lies a single base off, so this may be a read error. The chain employs TRBV5-6 and TRBJ1-1, with D maybe TRBD1 (5 bases). Germline V lookup: CDR1 SGHDT, CDR2 YYEEEE. This CDR3 has 14 amino acids. DNA for the CDR3: TGTACCAGCAGTCCCGGGACGTCCGGCACTGAAGCTTTCTTT. Translated, it gives CTSSPGTSGTEAFF.

V and J are TRBV12-3 or TRBV12-4 and TRBJ2-1, with D possibly TRBD2 on 6 matching bases. V gave up 6 bases and J gave up 7 bases, with 19 bases separating them. The CDR3 totals 15 residues. The CDR3 loop reads CASSPSVGGGNEQFF. The DNA of the CDR3 is TGTGCCAGCAGCCCCTCAGTGGGAGGTGGAAATGAGCAGTTCTTC.

The chain uses TRBV2 and TRBJ2-3; D ambiguous. Trimming removed 7 bases from V and 2 bases from J, with 4 bases in between. In germline, CDR1 is SNHLY, CDR2 FYNNEI. CDR3 length equals 11 residues. The CDR3 coding sequence is TGTGCCAGCACTCTCACAGATACGCAGTATTTT. This codes for CASTLTDTQYF.

Worth noting for this clonotype: A junction end diverges from the germline sequence, so it may reflect a read error. The chain employs TRBV12-3 or TRBV12-4 and TRBJ1-2; a weak D match, TRBD1 (5 bases). The CDR3 contains 13 residues. CDR3 nucleotide sequence: TGTGCCAGCAGATGGATTACAGGAGATGGTTACACCTTC. Translating it yields CASRWITGDGYTF.

As concerns this clonotype: The junction and the germline gene differ at one end; a read error may be behind it. The rearrangement uses TRBV28 and TRBJ2-7; TRBD1 or TRBD2 may be the D gene (5 bases each). The better agreement between TRBJ2-1 and the DNA end casts doubt on the J call. Germline lookup yields CDR1 MDHEN and CDR2 SYDVKM. The CDR3 spans 13 residues. Here the CDR3 DNA reads TGTCCCAGCAGTTTAACGGGGCATAGGGAGCAGTTCTTC. Amino acids: CPSSLTGHREQFF.

A note on this clonotype: The missing conserved phenylalanine or tryptophan at the end of this CDR3 makes a read error likely. This sequence joins TRBV6-2 or TRBV6-3 and TRBJ2-2; the D is unclear. Between the trimmed V and J ends, which lost 6 bases and 0 bases, there was a span of 5 bases. The CDR3 consists of 13 residues. Germline V CDR1 and CDR2: MNHEY, SVGEGT. Here the CDR3 reads CASRFSNTGELFS. The CDR3 DNA is TGTGCCAGCAGATTTTCGAACACCGGGGAGCTGTTTTCT.

Regarding this clonotype: A much larger clone lies one base from this, so it may be a read error. This sequence joins TRBV28 and TRBJ2-7, with TRBD2 as a possible D gene (5 bases). Germline CDR1 and CDR2: MDHEN and SYDVKM. This CDR3 comprises 15 residues. Here the CDR3 DNA reads TGTGCCAGGAGTTCCGCTAGGGAGCCCTTATACGAGCAGTACTTC. Amino acids: CARSSAREPLYEQYF.

The V call is TRBV11-2, the J call TRBJ2-1; D is possibly TRBD2 (5 bases). V gave up 4 bases and J gave up 8 bases, with 18 bases separating them. Germline loops: CDR1 SGHAT, CDR2 FQNNGV. The CDR3 totals 15 residues. The CDR3 loop is CASSSRPRRIYEQFF. The CDR3 DNA reads as TGTGCCAGCAGCTCGCGCCCCCGGAGGATCTATGAGCAGTTCTTC.

The count of this clonotype is one. The CDR3 does not close with the conserved phenylalanine or tryptophan, likely indicating a read error. The chain is built from TRBV11-2 and TRBJ2-3; weak D call: TRBD2 (5 bases). The germline V gene has CDR1 SGHAT and CDR2 FQNNGV. Trimming took off 6 bases at V and 2 bases at J, with 9 bases between the two ends. This CDR3 region has 13 residues. Here the CDR3 reads CASSSRDTDTQYC. The CDR3 DNA is TGTGCCAGCAGTAGCCGGGACACAGATACGCAGTATTGT.

This clonotype appeared once. Its ends do not fully match the called genes, so a read error is possible. This chain joins TRBV29-1 and TRBJ1-4; TRBD1 might be the D (6 bases). This CDR3 is 13 amino acids long. The V gene's germline CDR1 is SQVTM and CDR2 ANQGSEA. In DNA, the CDR3 is TGTAGCAGGGGTATGGGGGATATTGAAAAACTGATTTTT. Translating it yields CSRGMGDIEKLIF.

The chain joins TRBV11-2 to TRBJ1-2, with no clear D. The germline V and J ends were trimmed by 2 bases and 7 bases, with 14 bases remaining between them. CDR3 length: 14 amino acids. Germline V CDR1 and CDR2: SGHAT, FQNNGV. The DNA of the CDR3 is TGTGCCAGCAGCTTATCGCCGGATAGGCGTGGCTACACCTTC. It encodes CASSLSPDRRGYTF.

Worth noting for this clonotype: Just one base apart from a much larger clone, this may be a read error. The rearrangement joins TRBV29-1 to TRBJ2-3; maybe TRBD1 (6 bases). The V gene's germline CDR1 is SQVTM and CDR2 ANQGSEA. V shed 4 bases and J shed 4 bases, with 15 bases lying between them. The CDR3 has 14 amino acids. CDR3 DNA sequence: TGCAGCGTTGGGGGGCTAGTTAGGTCAGATACGCAGTATTTT. Translation: CSVGGLVRSDTQYF.

A remark on this clonotype: The junction departs from germline at one end; a sequencing error may be responsible. The chain links TRBV4-1 to TRBJ2-5; D is perhaps TRBD1 or TRBD2 (5 bases each). The CDR3 consists of 15 residues. Germline CDR1 reads MGHRA; CDR2 reads YSYEKL. CDR3 region: CASGQKRGTQETQYF. The DNA of the CDR3 is TGTGCCAGCGGCCAGAAGAGAGGGACCCAAGAGACCCAGTACTTC.

Worth noting for this clonotype: A read error may explain this, as a much larger clone is one base away. The genes are TRBV29-1 and TRBJ1-1; D is unclear. The CDR3 length is 13 residues. V lost 4 bases and J lost 4, with 13 bases in between. Germline CDR1 SQVTM, CDR2 ANQGSEA. The DNA of the CDR3 is TGCAGCGTTGGTTGGAAGGGTACCACTGAAGCTTTCTTT. Translation gives CSVGWKGTTEAFF. The whole variable domain, filled in from reference TRBV29-1 and TRBJ1-1, reads SAVISQKPSRDICQRGTSLTIQCQVDSQVTMMFWYRQQPGQSLTLIATANQGSEATYESGFVIDKFPISRPNLTFSTLTVSNMSPEDSSIYLCSVGWKGTTEAFFGQGTRLTVV.

On this clonotype itself: Mismatch with germline at one junction end may stem from a read error. This sequence joins TRBV4-2 and TRBJ1-2; tentative D call: TRBD1 (5 bases). Germline assignment: CDR1 LGHNA and CDR2 YNFKEQ. The CDR3 runs to 13 residues. The CDR3 DNA is TGTGCCTGCAGCCGAGTGCAGGGTAGCGGCTACACCTTC. Its translation is CACSRVQGSGYTF.

This chain joins TRBV20-1 and TRBJ2-7, with TRBD2 matching 8 bases. CDR3 size: 14 residues. Germline loops: CDR1 DFQATT, CDR2 SNEGSKA (reference sequence). The V and J ends lost 2 bases and 5 bases, in that order; junction bases with no gene match: 8. In DNA form, the CDR3 reads TGCAGTGCTAGATCAGGACTAGCCAGTAACGAGCAGTACTTC. This codes for CSARSGLASNEQYF.

This clonotype showed up just a few times. Being one base from a much bigger clone, this may be a read error. This chain links TRBV6-6 with TRBJ2-7; 7 bases match TRBD2. V lost 6 bases to trimming and J lost 2 bases; unmatched junction nucleotides: 7. CDR3 length: 14 amino acids. Germline V gene lookup returns CDR1 MNHNY and CDR2 SVGAGI (reference sequence). The CDR3 is CASRSGLPAYEQYF. DNA of the CDR3: TGTGCCAGCAGATCGGGACTACCCGCCTACGAGCAGTACTTC.

J is TRBJ2-7 and V is TRBV7-9; D may be TRBD2 (5 bases). The V end was cut by 1 base, the J end by 2 bases, with 6 bases between. This CDR3 spans 13 amino acids. The germline V gene has CDR1 SEHNR and CDR2 FQNEAQ (reference sequence). In DNA form, the CDR3 reads TGTGCCAGCAGCTTAGTGGGAGCCTACGAGCAGTACTTC. Protein sequence: CASSLVGAYEQYF.

V usage is TRBV5-8 and J usage is TRBJ1-5, with 8 bases fitting TRBD1. V lost 0 bases and J lost 7; bases outside the gene matches: 6. The length of the CDR3 is 15 residues. Germline V gene data show CDR1 as SGHTS and CDR2 as YDEGEE. CDR3 bases: TGTGCCAGCAGCTTGGCGCAGGGGGCGGGACAGCCCCAGCATTTT. Residues: CASSLAQGAGQPQHF.

This clonotype has just one count. The chain carries TRBV4-1 and TRBJ2-2; no reliable D call. Germline CDR1 MGHRA, CDR2 YSYEKL. The V and J ends lost 8 bases and 0 bases respectively, with 16 bases between them. The CDR3 consists of 16 residues. CDR3: CASRPIGWTNTGELFF. CDR3 DNA: TGCGCCAGCCGCCCGATTGGATGGACGAACACCGGGGAGCTGTTTTTT.

This clonotype was detected ten times or more. The chain is built from TRBV10-3 and TRBJ2-1, with D unclear. V lost 0 bases, J lost 7 bases, and 7 bases lay in between. The CDR3 is 13 residues long. CDR1 and CDR2 from the germline V gene are ENHRY and SYGVKD. CDR3 coding DNA: TGTGCCATCAGTGAGTCTAGTTTTAATGAGCAGTTCTTC. Translation: CAISESSFNEQFF.

The J gene is TRBJ1-1, the V gene TRBV6-6; tentative D call: TRBD1 (6 bases). CDR3 length: 13 amino acids. Trimming stripped 9 bases from V and 3 bases from J, with 14 bases between. Germline assignment: CDR1 MNHNY and CDR2 SVGAGI (reference sequence). CDR3 bases: TGTGCCAGTAATGTGGGGGCAGACACTGAAGCTTTCTTT. Its translation: CASNVGADTEAFF.

As for this clonotype: A much larger clone lies one base from this, so it may be a read error. The chain joins TRBV10-3 to TRBJ1-3; D call uncertain. This CDR3 has 12 residues. CDR1 and CDR2 from the germline V gene are ENHRY and SYGVKD. The CDR3 bases are TGTGCCATCACTAGCTCTGGATACACCATATATTTT. Amino acids: CAITSSGYTIYF.

The chain recombines TRBV7-2 with TRBJ2-7, with 12 positions matching TRBD2. With 1 base clipped from V and 4 bases from J, the junction kept 2 bases outside the gene matches. The CDR3 length is 15 residues. CDR1 and CDR2 from the germline V gene are SGHTA and FQGNSA. CDR3 loop: CASSLDGTSGYEQYF. The CDR3 DNA sequence: TGTGCCAGCAGCTTAGACGGGACTAGCGGGTACGAGCAGTACTTC. The full variable domain, in which reference TRBV7-2 and TRBJ2-7 provide the parts outside the CDR3, is GAGVSQSPSNKVTEKGKDVELRCDPISGHTALYWYRQSLGQGLEFLIYFQGNSAPDKSGLPSDRFSAERTGGSVSTLTIQRTQQEDSAVYLCASSLDGTSGYEQYFGPGTRLTVT.

As to this clonotype: One junction end disagrees with the germline gene, perhaps due to a read error. The chain is built from TRBV11-1 and TRBJ2-7, with D perhaps matching TRBD2 (5 bases). Germline values: CDR1 SGHAT, CDR2 FQDESV (reference sequence). CDR3 length: 14 amino acids. The CDR3 here is CASSAFGRTYKQYF. The CDR3 bases are TGTGCCAGTAGCGCCTTCGGAAGGACCTACAAGCAGTACTTC.